The source of this T cell receptor beta chain is a study of human T cells and chemical hapten exposure. Overall study: Enrolled patients were predominantly female and had alopecia areata, totalis or universalis.

Time point meaning: patch test 1, 2 weeks after DPC sensitization. Noted treatment: therapeutic diphenylcyclopropenone sensitization with weekly scalp DPC. This clonotype was seen a handful of times. Individual cDNA molecules in this library carried unique molecular identifiers. TCRdb re-called the RACE reads through MiXCR, storing one row per CDR3 protein. The sample has 95,000 to 150,000 distinct CDR3 sequences, approximately 13% seen once. The source was whole blood, collected in connection with sensitization to the hapten diphenylcyclopropenone (DPC). The receptor was isolated from a man aged 18-30 years with alopecia areata. Some clones in this sample may be carry-over from other donors' samples.

The CDR3 nucleotides are TGCAGCGTTGAAGCTGGGGTTCGCTATGGCTACACCTTC. As protein: CSVEAGVRYGYTF. This rearrangement joins TRBV29-1 to TRBJ1-2; D is undetermined. CDR3 length: 13 residues. CDR1 SQVTM and CDR2 ANQGSEA come from the germline V gene. V lost 1 base, J lost 4 bases, and 10 bases lay in between. Drawing the rest from reference TRBV29-1 and TRBJ1-2, the complete variable domain is SAVISQKPSRDICQRGTSLTIQCQVDSQVTMMFWYRQQPGQSLTLIATANQGSEATYESGFVIDKFPISRPNLTFSTLTVSNMSPEDSSIYLCSVEAGVRYGYTFGSGTRLTVV.